The clone carrying this T cell receptor beta chain occurred a few times. Preparation of the TCRbeta library involved a method that used unique molecular identifiers. TCRdb re-analysed the PCR reads in MiXCR, keeping a single row per CDR3 protein. The table includes about 610,000 distinct CDR3 sequences, 10% to 13% detected once. These data are taken from a study of T-cell reconstitution after alpha-beta-depleted transplantation in children. The CDR3 covers 15 residues. The V gene end was trimmed by 7 bases and the J gene end by 4 bases; junction bases not matched to a gene: 3. Looked up from germline, CDR1 is ENHRY and CDR2 is SYGVKD.

The TCR was taken from a human donor who donated a stem cell graft to a child with acute myeloid leukemia. This sequence joins TRBV10-3 and TRBJ2-3, with 15 bases identical to TRBD2. The sequenced sample was PBMCs from the stem cell graft donor, obtained from the stem cell graft. The CDR3 DNA reads as TGTGCCATCAATGGACTAGCGGGAGGGGCAGATACGCAGTATTTT. Translation gives CAINGLAGGADTQYF.